This record covers a single TCR beta chain. This clone was picked up one time. It has no known antigen specificity. No base-level quality is on record; no much larger clone is a single base apart. This entry comes from a study of PD-L1 blockade in urothelial cancer listed by TCRdb under 2017. Describing the broader study: Every patient began therapy at some point between 2014 and 2015 and was given atezolizumab 1,200 mg intravenously every 3 weeks. About 90% of the 29 patients were identified as males with urothelial cancer of bladder origin, and a prior smoking history was reported by 18 of 29 patients. An ECOG performance status of 0 or 1 was recorded for the patients, and 0 to 3 prior chemotherapy regimens had been received by the patients. Blood samples were analyzed 3 weeks after the start of treatment (second dose) and 6 weeks after the start of treatment. Blood samples yielded a median of roughly 150,000 T cells and tens of thousands of unique TCRs, with median clonality roughly 0.082. Somatic, immune and clinical correlates of response to PD-L1 blockade with atezolizumab in urothelial cancer were the focus of an exploratory multi-omic analysis. Pretreatment tumor samples, along with matched peripheral blood serially collected before and after atezolizumab treatment, were subjected to TCR sequencing. Durable clinical benefit meant progression-free survival longer than 6 months, and TCR features were also tested against progression-free and overall survival. Whole exome sequencing and RNA sequencing of pretreatment tumors were performed alongside TCR sequencing in the same patients. Durable clinical benefit was achieved by nine patients and was not achieved by 20 patients. Pretreatment blood TCR-seq was available for around 29 patients, at least one posttreatment blood collection was obtained for 25 or so patients, and tumor TCR-seq was available for 25 or so patients. Summary of the overall study and its limitations: Greater expansion of tumor-associated TCR clones in peripheral blood 3 weeks after the start of treatment was observed in patients with durable benefit (n of about 20, p = 0.022). Improved progression-free and overall survival was found to be associated with pretreatment peripheral blood TCR clonality below the median. Small sample size (n of about 30) and many exploratory analyses mean the results are intended to be hypothesis-generating.

Explained via the paper, the time point label denotes: pretreatment peripheral blood. A cohort of some 29 patients with locally advanced or metastatic urothelial carcinoma, treated at Memorial Sloan Kettering on a trial protocol, was included. Peripheral blood mononuclear cells were collected pretreatment and during treatment, with between 1 and 8 total time points per patient. The Qiagen DNeasy Blood extraction kit was used to purify genomic DNA from total PBMCs and tumor samples. Collected pretreatment and during treatment, PBMCs were isolated and stored as previously described. Trimming costs V 3 bases and J 14 bases, and their ends lie 19 bases apart. Taken from cysteine to phenylalanine, the CDR3 has 13 residues. Of all the DNA, just the CDR3 is kept, 39 bases in frame from base 1. Sequences SNHLY (CDR1) and FYNNEI (CDR2) are obtained from the germline V gene. To estimate absolute template abundance from read counts, synthetic TCR analog templates were spiked into each PCR. The immunoSEQ assay used bias-controlled V and J gene primers to amplify TCRbeta CDR3 regions from genomic DNA. Sequencing of rearranged TCRbeta segments was performed at approximately 20X coverage. Under the source paper's analysis protocol: Sequencing errors were corrected by clustering, and CDR3s were annotated against IMGT so that V, D and J genes could be assigned. Only productive TCRbeta rearrangements were used in downstream analyses, excluding out-of-frame or stop-codon sequences. Clonality was computed as one minus Shannon entropy normalized by the log of the number of unique productive sequences. Clones differing between time points or between blood and tumor were identified using Fisher's exact test with Benjamini-Hochberg correction, with an adjusted p below 0.01 applied as the threshold. This immuneACCESS table, as held by TCRdb, lists in-frame sequences with V and J called but not all clones. Of the missing ones, under half trace to an unresolved V gene in checked studies; the others have no known cause. V, J and clone size are taken as reported in that table, and D and trimming were inferred from the DNA itself. Here the sample has just under 50,000 clones; around 80% occur a single time. The ten largest clonotypes hold more than 3% of the sample.

In this chain, TRBV2 is recombined with TRBJ1-2; a tentative D match to TRBD1 spans 5 bases. The clonotype was recovered from a man in his sixties or seventies with urothelial cancer. Sequences were derived from PBMCs, sampled around atezolizumab (anti-PD-L1) treatment. The CDR3 here reads CASSDGPPQEGTF. The nucleotides read TGTGCCAGCAGTGATGGGCCGCCCCAGGAGGGGACCTTC.